A selection of T cell receptor beta chains follows, all from one sample in a study of blood T cell repertoires in COVID-19. Produced via immunoSEQ multiplex PCR; TCRdb's table is partial and in-frame only. Here the sample spans 40,000 or so clones, 70% to 90% being singletons. Sample: peripheral blood. Receptors originate from a human donor in a cohort sampled during active COVID-19. Both conserved end residues are part of each CDR3. A D gene is named only where the DNA matches it firmly. The listing skips clone size in some rows; elsewhere it reads once, few, many or a size class.

clone size | D gene | J gene | V gene | CDR3 DNA | CDR3 protein
few | . | TRBJ1-1 | TRBV19 | TGTGCCAGTACCCCACTTACTGGGGCGGGGAACCTAATTGAAGCTTTCTTT | CASTPLTGAGNLIEAFF
. | . | TRBJ2-2 | TRBV19 | TGTGCCAGTAGTAGGGTCGGGGGGCGAGGCACCGGGGAGCTATTTTTT | CASSRVGGRGTGELFF
. | TRBD2 | TRBJ2-7 | TRBV18 | TGTGCCAGCTCAGCCAGCGGGACTAGCGGGGGATACGAGCAGTACTTC | CASSASGTSGGYEQYF
. | . | TRBJ1-6 | TRBV6-5 | TGTGCCAGCAACGTACGGTCACCCCTCCACTTT | CASNVRSPLHF
. | TRBD1 | TRBJ1-1 | TRBV10-3 | TGTGCCATCAGTCCCGGACAGGGGGCGGCTGAAGCTTTCTTT | CAISPGQGAAEAFF
. | TRBD1 | TRBJ2-7 | TRBV7-9 | TGTGCCAGCACCGAGACAGGGGACTACGAGCAGTACTTC | CASTETGDYEQYF
. | . | TRBJ1-3 | TRBV6-5 | TGTGCCAGCATGGAGTACGCTCAAAACACCATATATTTT | CASMEYAQNTIYF
. | TRBD1 | TRBJ2-7 | TRBV6-5 | TGTGCCAGCAGGGGGGACAGGCCCTACGAGCAGTACTTC | CASRGDRPYEQYF
. | TRBD1 | TRBJ2-7 | TRBV18 | TGTGCCAGCTCGCCGGGACAGGGGATCTACGAGCAGTACTTC | CASSPGQGIYEQYF
. | TRBD2 | TRBJ2-7 | TRBV19 | TGTGCCAGTAGTATAGTCTCTAGCGGACGAGGCGAGCAGTACTTC | CASSIVSSGRGEQYF
. | TRBD1 | TRBJ2-7 | TRBV2 | TGTGCCAGCAGTGGGGACAGCACCTACGAGCAGTACTTC | CASSGDSTYEQYF
. | . | TRBJ2-2 | TRBV5-1 | TGCGCCAGCAGCTTGTCCCCAGAGAACACCGGGGAGCTGTTTTTT | CASSLSPENTGELFF
. | . | TRBJ1-2 | TRBV7-9 | TGTGCCAGCAGCGATTCGGGAGGCTATGGCTACACCTTC | CASSDSGGYGYTF
. | TRBD2 | TRBJ2-7 | TRBV7-9 | TGTGCCAGCAGCTTAGCGGGGGCTAGCGGGGGCTACGAGCAGTACTTC | CASSLAGASGGYEQYF
. | . | TRBJ1-5 | TRBV6-1 | TGTGCCAGCAGTGAGGCAATGGAGCAGCCCCAGCATTTT | CASSEAMEQPQHF
once | TRBD2 | TRBJ2-7 | TRBV12-5 | TGTGCTAGTGGTTTGGGAGCCTCGGGGGGCGAGCAGTACTTC | CASGLGASGGEQYF